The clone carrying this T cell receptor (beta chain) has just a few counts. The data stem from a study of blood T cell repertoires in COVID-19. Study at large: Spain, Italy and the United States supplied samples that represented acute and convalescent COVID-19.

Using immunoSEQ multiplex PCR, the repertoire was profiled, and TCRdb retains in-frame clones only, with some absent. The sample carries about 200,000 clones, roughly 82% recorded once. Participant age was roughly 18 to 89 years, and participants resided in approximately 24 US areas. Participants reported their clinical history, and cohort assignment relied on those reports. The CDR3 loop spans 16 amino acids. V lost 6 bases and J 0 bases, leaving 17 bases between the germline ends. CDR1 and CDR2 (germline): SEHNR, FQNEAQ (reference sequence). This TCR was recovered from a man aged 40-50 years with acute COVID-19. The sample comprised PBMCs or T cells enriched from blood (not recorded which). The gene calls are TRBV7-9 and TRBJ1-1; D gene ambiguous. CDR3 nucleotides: TGTGCCAGCAGAGTCCTGGGAGTACCCATGAACACTGAAGCTTTCTTT. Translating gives CASRVLGVPMNTEAFF.